The sample holds a few counts of the clone carrying this TCR beta chain. This sample stems from a study of human T cells and chemical hapten exposure. Across the whole study: Among samples, TCR yields varied mainly because of small differences in pooled library volume.

Trimming left V 7 bases short and J 4 bases short, with 14 bases between. The CDR3 totals 14 residues. Germline V gene lookup returns CDR1 MRHNA and CDR2 SNTAGT. The library put unique molecular identifiers onto individual cDNA molecules. TCRdb redid the calling of the reads with MiXCR, one entry per CDR3 protein. The sample records 3,200 or so distinct CDR3 sequences, around half being singletons. Stated treatment: therapeutic diphenylcyclopropenone sensitization with weekly scalp DPC. This chain connects TRBV6-4 to TRBJ2-1; either TRBD1 or TRBD2 may supply D (5 bases each). This specimen was whole blood, taken before DPC sensitization or 2, 6, or about 24 weeks after (not recorded which). The sequence came from an adult with alopecia areata. Some clones in this sample may be carry-over from other donors' samples. This table probably holds off-target reads from a library built for another chain. The CDR3 coding sequence is TGTGCCAGCATAGGGACCAGCCGATACAATGAGCAGTTCTTC. Its translation is CASIGTSRYNEQFF.